This TCR beta chain comes out of a study of T-cell reconstitution after alpha-beta-depleted transplantation in children. Study-wide findings and caveats: After one year, T-cell counts and TCRbeta diversity mostly came from new T cells. The origin of alpha-beta T cells about two months after transplant was reportedly several hundred expanded graft clones.

Only a few counts were recorded for this clonotype. What it binds is not known. The V end lost 0 bases, the J end lost 2 bases, and 10 bases lay between the germline ends. CDR1 SGHVS and CDR2 FNYEAQ come from the germline V gene. This CDR3 is built from 15 residues. The TCRbeta library incorporated unique molecular identifiers. One entry per CDR3 protein results from TCRdb running MiXCR on the PCR reads. Among 250,000 or so distinct CDR3 sequences listed, 24% were seen once. The J gene is TRBJ2-5, the V gene TRBV7-6; D is undetermined. The sequencing used PBMCs, mostly from graft donor cells, collected 360 days after TCRalphabeta/CD19-depleted stem cell transplant. The receptor comes from a female patient aged 2-15 years who had a stem cell transplant for congenital amegakaryocytic thrombocytopenia, so the T cells may come from the graft donor. The CDR3 DNA reads as TGTGCCAGCAGCTTAGCGTGGATCGGGCAAGAGACCCAGTACTTC. This codes for CASSLAWIGQETQYF.